This paragraph covers one T cell receptor (beta chain) sequence. Its antigen is currently unknown. CDR3 size: 11 residues. V lost 6 bases to trimming and J lost 1 base, with 3 bases between them. Germline V lookup: CDR1 MDHEN, CDR2 SYDVKM. This sample was included in a study of OX40 agonist ivuxolimab in advanced cancers. Findings and limits, study-wide: Researchers did not determine the expanded peripheral T cells' antigen specificity.

The table came from immunoSEQ multiplex PCR; TCRdb's copy has only in-frame clones and leaves some out. The sample lists around 21,000 clones; approximately 79% were seen once. Sequenced material: CD4+ or CD8+ T cells sorted from blood, taken in a trial of the OX40 agonist ivuxolimab. The clonotype comes from an adult with an advanced solid tumor such as melanoma, head and neck, liver or kidney cancer. The chain has TRBV28 and TRBJ1-2; D not certain. Here the CDR3 reads CASSRNYGYTF. The CDR3 bases are TGTGCCAGCAGCCGTAACTATGGCTACACCTTC.